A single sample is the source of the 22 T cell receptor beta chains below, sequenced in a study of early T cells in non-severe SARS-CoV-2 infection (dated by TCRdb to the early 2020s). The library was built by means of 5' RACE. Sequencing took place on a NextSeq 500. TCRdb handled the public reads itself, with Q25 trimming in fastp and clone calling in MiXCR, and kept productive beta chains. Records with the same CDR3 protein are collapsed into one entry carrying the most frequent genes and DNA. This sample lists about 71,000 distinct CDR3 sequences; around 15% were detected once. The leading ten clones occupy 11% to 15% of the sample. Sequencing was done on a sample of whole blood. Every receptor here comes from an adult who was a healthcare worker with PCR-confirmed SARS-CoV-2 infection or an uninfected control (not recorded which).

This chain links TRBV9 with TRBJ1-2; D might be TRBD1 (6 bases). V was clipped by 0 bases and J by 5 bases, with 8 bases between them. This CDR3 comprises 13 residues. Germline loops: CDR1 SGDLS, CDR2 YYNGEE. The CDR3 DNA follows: TGTGCCAGCAGCGTAGGGGACACATATGGCTACACCTTC. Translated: CASSVGDTYGYTF.

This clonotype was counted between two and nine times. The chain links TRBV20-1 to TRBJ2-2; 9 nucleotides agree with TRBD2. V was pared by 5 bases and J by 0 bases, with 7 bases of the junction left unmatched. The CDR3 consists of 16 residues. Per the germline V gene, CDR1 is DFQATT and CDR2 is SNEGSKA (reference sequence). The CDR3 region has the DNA TGCAGTGCTCCACCGACTAGCGGCTCGAACACCGGGGAGCTGTTTTTT. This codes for CSAPPTSGSNTGELFF.

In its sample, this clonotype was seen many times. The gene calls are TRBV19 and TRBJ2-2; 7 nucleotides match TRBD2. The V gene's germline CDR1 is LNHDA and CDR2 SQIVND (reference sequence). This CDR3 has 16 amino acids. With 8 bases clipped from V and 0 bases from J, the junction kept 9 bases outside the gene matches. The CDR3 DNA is TGTGCCAGTCGGAGGGAGGGGCCTGCGAACACCGGGGAGCTGTTTTTT. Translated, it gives CASRREGPANTGELFF.

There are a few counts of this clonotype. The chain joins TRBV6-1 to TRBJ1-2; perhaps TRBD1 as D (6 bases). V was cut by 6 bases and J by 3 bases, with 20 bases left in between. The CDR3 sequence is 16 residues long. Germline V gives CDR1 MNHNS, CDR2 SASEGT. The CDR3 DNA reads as TGTGCCAGCAGCGAGAAGCCAAGCGGACAGTACTATGGCTACACCTTC. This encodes CASSEKPSGQYYGYTF.

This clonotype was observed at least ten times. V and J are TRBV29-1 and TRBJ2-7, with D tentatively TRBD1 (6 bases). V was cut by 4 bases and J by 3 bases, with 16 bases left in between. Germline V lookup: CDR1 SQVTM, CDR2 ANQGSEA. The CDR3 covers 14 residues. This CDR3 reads CSVVLVGALYEQYF. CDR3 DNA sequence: TGCAGCGTTGTCTTGGTGGGGGCCCTCTACGAGCAGTACTTC.

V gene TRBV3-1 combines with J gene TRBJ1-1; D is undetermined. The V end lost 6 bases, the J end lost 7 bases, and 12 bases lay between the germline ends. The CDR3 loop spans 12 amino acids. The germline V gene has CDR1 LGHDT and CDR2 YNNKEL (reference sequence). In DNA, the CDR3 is TGTGCCAGCAGTCTTGGACCGAATGAAGCTTTCTTT. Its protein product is CASSLGPNEAFF.

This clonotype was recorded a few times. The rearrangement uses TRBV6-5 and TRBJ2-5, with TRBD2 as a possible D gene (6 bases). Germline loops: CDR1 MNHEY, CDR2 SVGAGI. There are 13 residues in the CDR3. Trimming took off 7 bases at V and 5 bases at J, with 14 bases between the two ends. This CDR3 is CASKEGRRETQYF. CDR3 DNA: TGTGCCAGCAAGGAGGGCAGAAGGGAGACCCAGTACTTC.

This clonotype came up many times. The CDR3 spells CASSEGARRDTEAFF. As DNA, the CDR3 is TGTGCCAGCAGCGAGGGGGCTAGAAGGGACACTGAAGCTTTCTTT. V gene TRBV9 combines with J gene TRBJ1-1; 7 bases align to TRBD1. The length of the CDR3 is 15 residues. V lost 3 bases, J lost 3 bases, and 8 bases stayed unmatched. Per germline, CDR1 SGDLS and CDR2 YYNGEE. The whole variable domain, filled in from reference TRBV9 and TRBJ1-1, reads DSGVTQTPKHLITATGQRVTLRCSPRSGDLSVYWYQQSLDQGLQFLIQYYNGEERAKGNILERFSAQQFPDLHSELNLSSLELGDSALYFCASSEGARRDTEAFFGQGTRLTVV.

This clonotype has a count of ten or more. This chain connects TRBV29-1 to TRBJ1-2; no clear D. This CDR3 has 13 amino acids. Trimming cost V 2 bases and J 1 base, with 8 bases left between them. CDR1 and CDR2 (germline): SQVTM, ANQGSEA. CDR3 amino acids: CSVESGFNYGYTF. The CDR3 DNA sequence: TGCAGCGTTGAAAGTGGATTTAACTATGGCTACACCTTC.

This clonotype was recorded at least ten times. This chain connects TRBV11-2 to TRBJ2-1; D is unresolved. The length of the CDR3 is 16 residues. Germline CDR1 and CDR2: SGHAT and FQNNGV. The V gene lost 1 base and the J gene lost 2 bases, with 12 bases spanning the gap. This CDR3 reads CASSLVGRKPYNEQFF. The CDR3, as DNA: TGTGCCAGCAGCTTAGTAGGCAGGAAACCCTACAATGAGCAGTTCTTC. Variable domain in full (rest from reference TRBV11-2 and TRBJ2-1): EAGVAQSPRYKIIEKRQSVAFWCNPISGHATLYWYQQILGQGPKLLIQFQNNGVVDDSQLPKDRFSAERLKGVDSTLKIQPAKLEDSAVYLCASSLVGRKPYNEQFFGPGTRLTVL.

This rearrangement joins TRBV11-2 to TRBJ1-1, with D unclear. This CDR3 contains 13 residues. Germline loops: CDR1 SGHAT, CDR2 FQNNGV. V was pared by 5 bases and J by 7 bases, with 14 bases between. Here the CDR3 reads CASSITGRGEAFF. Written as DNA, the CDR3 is TGTGCCAGCAGCATCACCGGGCGGGGTGAAGCTTTCTTT. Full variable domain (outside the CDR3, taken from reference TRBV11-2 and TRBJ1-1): EAGVAQSPRYKIIEKRQSVAFWCNPISGHATLYWYQQILGQGPKLLIQFQNNGVVDDSQLPKDRFSAERLKGVDSTLKIQPAKLEDSAVYLCASSITGRGEAFFGQGTRLTVV.

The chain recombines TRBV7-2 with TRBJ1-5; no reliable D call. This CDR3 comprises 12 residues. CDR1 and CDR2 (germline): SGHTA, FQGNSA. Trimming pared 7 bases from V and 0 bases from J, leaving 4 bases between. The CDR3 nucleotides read TGTGCCAGCACCATTAGCAATCAGCCCCAGCATTTT. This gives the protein CASTISNQPQHF.

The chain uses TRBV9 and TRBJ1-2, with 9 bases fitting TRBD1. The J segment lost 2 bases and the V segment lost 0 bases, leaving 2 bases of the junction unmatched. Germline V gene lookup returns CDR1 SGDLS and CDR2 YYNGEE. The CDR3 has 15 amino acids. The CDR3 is CASSVEQGANYGYTF. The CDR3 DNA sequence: TGTGCCAGCAGCGTAGAACAGGGGGCGAACTATGGCTACACCTTC.

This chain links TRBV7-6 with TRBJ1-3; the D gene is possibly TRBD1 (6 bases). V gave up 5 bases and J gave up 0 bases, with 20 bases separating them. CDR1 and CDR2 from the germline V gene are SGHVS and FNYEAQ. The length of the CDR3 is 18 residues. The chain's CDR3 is CASSNQTGKIYSGNTIYF. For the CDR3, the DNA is TGTGCCAGCAGCAACCAAACAGGGAAGATCTACTCTGGAAACACCATATATTTT.

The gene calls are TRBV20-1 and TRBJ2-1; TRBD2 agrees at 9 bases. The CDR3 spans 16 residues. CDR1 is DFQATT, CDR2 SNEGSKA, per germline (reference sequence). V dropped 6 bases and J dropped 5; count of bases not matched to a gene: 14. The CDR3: CSALDHLAGRNNEQFF. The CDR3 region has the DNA TGCAGTGCCCTCGACCATCTAGCGGGGAGGAACAATGAGCAGTTCTTC.

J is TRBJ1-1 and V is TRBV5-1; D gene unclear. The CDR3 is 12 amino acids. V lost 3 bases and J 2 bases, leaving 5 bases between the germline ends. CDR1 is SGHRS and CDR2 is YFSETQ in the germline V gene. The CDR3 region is CASSSTNTEAFF. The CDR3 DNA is TGCGCCAGCAGCTCGACCAACACTGAAGCTTTCTTT.

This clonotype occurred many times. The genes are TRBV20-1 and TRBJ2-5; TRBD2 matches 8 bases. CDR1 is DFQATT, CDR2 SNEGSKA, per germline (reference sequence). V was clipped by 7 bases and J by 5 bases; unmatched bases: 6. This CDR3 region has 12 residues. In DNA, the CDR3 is TGCAGTGTGACGGGGGGGCCGGAGACCCAGTACTTC. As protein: CSVTGGPETQYF.

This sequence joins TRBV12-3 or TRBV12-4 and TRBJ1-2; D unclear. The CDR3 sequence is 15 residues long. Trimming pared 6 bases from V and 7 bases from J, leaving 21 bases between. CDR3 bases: TGTGCCAGCAGCCCGTGGAGCGGCGGATCTGGTGGCTACACCTTC. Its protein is CASSPWSGGSGGYTF.

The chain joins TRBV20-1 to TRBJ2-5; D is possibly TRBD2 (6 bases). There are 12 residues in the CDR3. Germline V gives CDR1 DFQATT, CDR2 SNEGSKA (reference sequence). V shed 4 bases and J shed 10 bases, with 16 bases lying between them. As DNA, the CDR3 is TGCAGTGCTATTCGGACTATAAGTGACCAGTACTTC. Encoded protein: CSAIRTISDQYF.

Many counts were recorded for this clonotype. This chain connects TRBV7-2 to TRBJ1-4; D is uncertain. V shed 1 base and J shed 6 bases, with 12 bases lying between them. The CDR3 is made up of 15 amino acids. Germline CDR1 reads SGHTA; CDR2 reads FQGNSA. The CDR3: CASSLVAGSDEKLFF. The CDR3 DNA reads TGTGCCAGCAGCTTAGTCGCGGGGTCAGATGAAAAACTGTTTTTT. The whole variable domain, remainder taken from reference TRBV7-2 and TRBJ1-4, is GAGVSQSPSNKVTEKGKDVELRCDPISGHTALYWYRQSLGQGLEFLIYFQGNSAPDKSGLPSDRFSAERTGGSVSTLTIQRTQQEDSAVYLCASSLVAGSDEKLFFGSGTQLSVL.

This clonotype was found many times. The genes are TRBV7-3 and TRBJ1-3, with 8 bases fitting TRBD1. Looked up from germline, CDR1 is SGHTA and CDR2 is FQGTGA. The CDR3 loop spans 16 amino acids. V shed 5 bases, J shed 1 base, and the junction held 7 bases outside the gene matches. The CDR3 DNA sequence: TGTGCCAGCAGCGCCGGACAGGGTACATCTGGAAACACCATATATTTT. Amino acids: CASSAGQGTSGNTIYF. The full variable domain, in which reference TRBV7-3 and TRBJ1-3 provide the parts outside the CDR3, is GAGVSQTPSNKVTEKGKYVELRCDPISGHTALYWYRQSLGQGPEFLIYFQGTGAADDSGLPNDRFFAVRPEGSVSTLKIQRTERGDSAVYLCASSAGQGTSGNTIYFGEGSWLTVV.

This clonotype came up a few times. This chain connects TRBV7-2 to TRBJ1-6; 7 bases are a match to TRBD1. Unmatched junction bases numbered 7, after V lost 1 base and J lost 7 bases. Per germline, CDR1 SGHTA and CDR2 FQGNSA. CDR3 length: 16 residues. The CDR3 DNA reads TGTGCCAGCAGCTTAGTGGAGACAGGGATCAATTCACCCCTCCACTTT. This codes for CASSLVETGINSPLHF.